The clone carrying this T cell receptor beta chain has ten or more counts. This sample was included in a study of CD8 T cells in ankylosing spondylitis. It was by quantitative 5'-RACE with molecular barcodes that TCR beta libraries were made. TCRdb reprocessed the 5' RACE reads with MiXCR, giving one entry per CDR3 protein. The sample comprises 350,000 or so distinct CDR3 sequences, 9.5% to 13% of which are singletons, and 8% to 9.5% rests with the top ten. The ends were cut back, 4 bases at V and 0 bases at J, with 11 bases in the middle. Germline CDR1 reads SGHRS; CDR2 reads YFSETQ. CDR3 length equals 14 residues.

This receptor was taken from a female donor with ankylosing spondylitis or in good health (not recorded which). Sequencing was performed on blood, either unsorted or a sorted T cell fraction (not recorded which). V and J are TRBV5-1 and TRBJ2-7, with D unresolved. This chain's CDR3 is CASSPDPSSYEQYF. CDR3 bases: TGCGCCAGCAGCCCTGACCCAAGCTCCTACGAGCAGTACTTC.